The text below deals with one T cell receptor (beta chain). The table came from immunoSEQ multiplex PCR; TCRdb's copy has only in-frame clones and leaves some out. The profile shows about 81,000 clones, roughly four fifths of them singletons. The data stem from a study of OX40 agonist ivuxolimab in advanced cancers. Trimming pared 3 bases from V and 5 bases from J, leaving 13 bases between. CDR1 is MNHEY, CDR2 SMNVEV, per germline (reference sequence). The CDR3 runs 14 residues. The chain joins TRBV27 to TRBJ1-1; possible D gene TRBD1, 5 bases. This receptor was taken from an adult with an advanced solid tumor such as melanoma, head and neck, liver or kidney cancer. This specimen consisted of CD4+ or CD8+ T cells sorted from blood, obtained in a trial of the OX40 agonist ivuxolimab. The CDR3 nucleotides read TGTGCCAGCAGTTTGCAGGGACGATGGACTGAAGCTTTCTTT. Its protein product is CASSLQGRWTEAFF.